Included here is one T cell receptor beta chain sequence, with context. CDR3 length equals 13 residues. Looked up from germline, CDR1 is SGHTA and CDR2 is FQGTGA. The ends lost 3 bases at V and 3 bases at J; junction bases unmatched: 1. These data originate in a study of T cell changes during pregnancy in multiple sclerosis. Method: immunoSEQ multiplex PCR; TCRdb's copy keeps in-frame clones and lacks some. The table lists 40,000 to 50,000 clones, 89% of them singletons, with approximately 1.2% in the top ten. The sequence came from a female donor with multiple sclerosis, enrolled in a pregnancy study. J is TRBJ2-7 and V is TRBV7-3; 8 positions match TRBD1. The source was CD4+ T cells from peripheral blood mononuclear cells, collected in the first trimester of pregnancy. The CDR3 region is CASSFGQGYEQYF. CDR3 DNA sequence: TGTGCCAGCAGCTTCGGACAGGGCTACGAGCAGTACTTC.